This T cell receptor (beta chain) originates from a study of EBV T-cell therapy then PD-1 blockade in nasopharyngeal carcinoma. Clones were read by immunoSEQ multiplex PCR, and TCRdb kept only the in-frame ones, dropping some. The sample holds fewer than 20,000 clones, more than 70% seen once. In regard to this clone: Its antigen is not known.

The treatment denotes: AdE1-LMPpoly-expanded autologous EBV-specific T-cell therapy followed by anti-PD-1 nivolumab. The CDR3 sequence is 17 residues long. Germline V gene sequence: CDR1 SGHRS, CDR2 YFSETQ. The J segment lost 2 bases and the V segment lost 0 bases, leaving 2 bases of the junction unmatched. This receptor was identified in a man aged 35 to 55 with nasopharyngeal carcinoma. Sequencing used CD8+ T cells from blood, obtained at approximately day 31 from a patient whose treatment included autologous EBV-specific T cells and nivolumab. This chain connects TRBV5-1 to TRBJ1-4; 12 positions match TRBD1. CDR3 nucleotides: TGCGCCAGCAGCTTGGCAGGGACAGGGGGCACTAATGAAAAACTGTTTTTT. It encodes CASSLAGTGGTNEKLFF.